This T cell receptor (beta chain) comes out of a study of beta chain features in type 1 diabetes. On the study more broadly: Summed over all samples, the examined sorted cells came to 95 million to 120 million. Study-wide results and caveats: In every one of the four CD4+ subsets, TCRB CDR3s were moderately but significantly shorter in Type 1 diabetes patients.

As every portion of the isolated RNA was reverse transcribed, the sequencing read expressed TCRB transcripts. There were 3.5 million to 4.5 million reads on average in the naive, central memory and regulatory T cell samples. Assay: immunoSEQ multiplex PCR; the TCRdb copy retains only in-frame clones and omits some. This table has about 360,000 clones, 10% to 15% appearing once. This clone has a handful of counts. Antigen unknown. Germline CDR1 is LGHNA and CDR2 is YSLEER. The CDR3 extends over 16 amino acids. Trimming removed 0 bases from V and 4 bases from J, with 13 bases in between. This clonotype was obtained from a man between 18 and 29 years old in good health. Sequenced material: naive CD4+ T cells from blood. The V and J genes are TRBV4-3 and TRBJ1-5; D is unclear. As DNA, the CDR3 is TGCGCCAGCAGCCAAGATTACCCCGCGACTAATCAGCCCCAGCATTTT. Protein product: CASSQDYPATNQPQHF.